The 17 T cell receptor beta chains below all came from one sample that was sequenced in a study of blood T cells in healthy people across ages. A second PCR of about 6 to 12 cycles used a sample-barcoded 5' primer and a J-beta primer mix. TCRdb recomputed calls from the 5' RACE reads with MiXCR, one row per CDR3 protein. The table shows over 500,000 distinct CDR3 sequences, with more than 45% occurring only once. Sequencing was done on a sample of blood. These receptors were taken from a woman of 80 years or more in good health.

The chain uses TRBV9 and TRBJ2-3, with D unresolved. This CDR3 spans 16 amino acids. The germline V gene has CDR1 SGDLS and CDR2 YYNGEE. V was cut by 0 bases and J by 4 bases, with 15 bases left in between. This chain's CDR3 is CASSVAQLTVADTQYF. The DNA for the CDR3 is TGTGCCAGCAGCGTAGCCCAGCTGACGGTCGCAGATACGCAGTATTTT.

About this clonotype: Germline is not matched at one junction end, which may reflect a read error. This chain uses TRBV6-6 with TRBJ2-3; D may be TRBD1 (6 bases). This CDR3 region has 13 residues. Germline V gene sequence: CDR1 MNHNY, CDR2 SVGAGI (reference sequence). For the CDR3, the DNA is TGTGCCTATCGTTACAGGGCCACAGACACGCAGTATTTT. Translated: CAYRYRATDTQYF.

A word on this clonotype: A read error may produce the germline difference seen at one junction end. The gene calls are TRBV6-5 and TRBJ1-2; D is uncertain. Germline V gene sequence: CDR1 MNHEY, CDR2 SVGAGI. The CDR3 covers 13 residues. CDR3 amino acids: CASSYSLRHGHTF. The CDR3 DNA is TGTGCCAGCAGTTACTCCCTGCGTCATGGCCACACCTTC.

In DNA form, the CDR3 reads TGTGCCAGTCAGAAGGCTTTTGGCTATAATTCACCCCTCCACTTT. It is translated as CASQKAFGYNSPLHF. The chain uses TRBV25-1 and TRBJ1-6; the D is unclear. CDR1 is MGHDK and CDR2 is SYGVNS in the germline V gene. The CDR3 sequence is 15 residues long. The V end was cut by 9 bases, the J end by 3 bases, with 15 bases between.

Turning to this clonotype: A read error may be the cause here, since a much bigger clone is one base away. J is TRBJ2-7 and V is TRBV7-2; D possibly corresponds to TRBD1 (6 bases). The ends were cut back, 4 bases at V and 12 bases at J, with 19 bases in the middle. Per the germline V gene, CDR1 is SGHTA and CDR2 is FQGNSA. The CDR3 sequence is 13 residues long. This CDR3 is CASSSQGIETRYF. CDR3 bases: TGTGCCAGCAGCTCTCAGGGGATCGAGACCCGGTACTTC.

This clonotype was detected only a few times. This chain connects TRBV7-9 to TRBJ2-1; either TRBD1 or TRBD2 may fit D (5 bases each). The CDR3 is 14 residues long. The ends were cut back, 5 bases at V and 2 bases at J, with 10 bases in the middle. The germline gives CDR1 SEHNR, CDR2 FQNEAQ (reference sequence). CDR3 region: CASSEGPTYNEQFF. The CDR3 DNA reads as TGTGCCAGCAGCGAGGGGCCTACCTACAATGAGCAGTTCTTC.

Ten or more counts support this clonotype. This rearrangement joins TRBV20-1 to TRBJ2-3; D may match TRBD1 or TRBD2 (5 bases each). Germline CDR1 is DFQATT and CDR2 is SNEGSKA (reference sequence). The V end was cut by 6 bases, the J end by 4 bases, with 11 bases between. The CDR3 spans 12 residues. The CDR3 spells CSATLGADTQYF. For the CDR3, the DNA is TGCAGTGCGACACTAGGGGCAGATACGCAGTATTTT.

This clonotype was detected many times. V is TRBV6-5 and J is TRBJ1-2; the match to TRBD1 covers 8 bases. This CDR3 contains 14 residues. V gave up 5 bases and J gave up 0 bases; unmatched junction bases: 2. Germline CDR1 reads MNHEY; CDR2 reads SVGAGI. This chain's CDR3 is CASSRQGPNYGYTF. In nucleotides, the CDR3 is TGTGCCAGCAGTCGACAGGGGCCTAACTATGGCTACACCTTC.

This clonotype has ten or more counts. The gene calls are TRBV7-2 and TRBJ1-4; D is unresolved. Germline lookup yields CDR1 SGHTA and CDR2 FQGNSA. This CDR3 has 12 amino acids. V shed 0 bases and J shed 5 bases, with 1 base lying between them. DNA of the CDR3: TGTGCCAGCAGCTTAGCGAATGAAAAACTGTTTTTT. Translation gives CASSLANEKLFF.

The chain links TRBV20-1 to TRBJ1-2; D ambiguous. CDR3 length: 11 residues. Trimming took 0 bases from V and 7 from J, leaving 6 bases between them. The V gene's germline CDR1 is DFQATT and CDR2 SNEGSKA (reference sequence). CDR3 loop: CSAREGFGYTF. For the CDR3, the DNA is TGCAGTGCTAGAGAGGGGTTTGGCTACACCTTC.

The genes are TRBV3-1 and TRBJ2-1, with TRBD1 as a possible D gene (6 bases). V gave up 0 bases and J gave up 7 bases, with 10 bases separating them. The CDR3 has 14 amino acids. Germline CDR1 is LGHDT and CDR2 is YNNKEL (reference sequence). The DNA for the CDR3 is TGTGCCAGCAGCCAAGATATAGGGGGAAATGAGCAGTTCTTC. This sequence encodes CASSQDIGGNEQFF.

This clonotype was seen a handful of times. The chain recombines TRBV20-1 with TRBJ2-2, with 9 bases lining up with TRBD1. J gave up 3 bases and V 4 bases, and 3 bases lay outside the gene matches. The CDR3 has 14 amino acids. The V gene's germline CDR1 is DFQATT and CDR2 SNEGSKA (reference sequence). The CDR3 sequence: CSATRTGDTGELFF. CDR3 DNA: TGCAGTGCTACCCGGACAGGGGACACCGGGGAGCTGTTTTTT.

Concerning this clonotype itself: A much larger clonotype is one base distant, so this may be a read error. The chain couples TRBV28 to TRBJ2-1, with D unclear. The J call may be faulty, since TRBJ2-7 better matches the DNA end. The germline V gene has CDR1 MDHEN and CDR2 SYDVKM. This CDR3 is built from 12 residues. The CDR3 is CAGRPGGYEQYF. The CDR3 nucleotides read TGTGCCGGCCGCCCCGGTGGGTACGAGCAGTACTTC.

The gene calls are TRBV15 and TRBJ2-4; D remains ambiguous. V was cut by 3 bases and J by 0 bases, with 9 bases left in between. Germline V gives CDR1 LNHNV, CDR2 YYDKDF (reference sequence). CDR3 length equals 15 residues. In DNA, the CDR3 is TGTGCCACCAGCAGTCCGGACCTAGCCAAAAACATTCAGTACTTC. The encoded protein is CATSSPDLAKNIQYF.

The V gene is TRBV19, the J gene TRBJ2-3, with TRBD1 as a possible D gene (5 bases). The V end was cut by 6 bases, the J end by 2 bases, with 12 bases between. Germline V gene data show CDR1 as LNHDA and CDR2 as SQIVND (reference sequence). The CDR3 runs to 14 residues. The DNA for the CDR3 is TGTGCCAGTAGCCCGGACATAATCACAGATACGCAGTATTTT. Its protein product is CASSPDIITDTQYF.

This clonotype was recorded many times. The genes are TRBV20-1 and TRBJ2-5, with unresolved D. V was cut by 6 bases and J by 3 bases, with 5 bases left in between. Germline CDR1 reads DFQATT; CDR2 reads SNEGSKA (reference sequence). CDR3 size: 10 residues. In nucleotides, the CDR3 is TGCAGTGCCCGAAAAGAGACCCAGTACTTC. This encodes CSARKETQYF.

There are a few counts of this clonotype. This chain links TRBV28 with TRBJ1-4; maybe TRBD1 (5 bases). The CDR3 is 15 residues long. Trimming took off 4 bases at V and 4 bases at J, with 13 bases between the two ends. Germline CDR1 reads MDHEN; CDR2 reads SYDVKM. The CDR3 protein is CASSSPGRVNEKLFF. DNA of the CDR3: TGTGCCAGCAGTTCCCCGGGACGGGTTAATGAAAAACTGTTTTTT.